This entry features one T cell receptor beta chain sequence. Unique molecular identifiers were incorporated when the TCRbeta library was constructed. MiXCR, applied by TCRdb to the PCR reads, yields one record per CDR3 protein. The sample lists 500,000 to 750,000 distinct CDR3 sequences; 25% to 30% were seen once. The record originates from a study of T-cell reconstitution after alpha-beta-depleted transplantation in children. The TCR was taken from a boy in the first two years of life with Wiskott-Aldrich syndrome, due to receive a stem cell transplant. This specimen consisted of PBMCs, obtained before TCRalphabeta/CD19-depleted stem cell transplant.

CDR3 protein: CASSLRLLLAEPNEQFF. The CDR3 region has the DNA TGTGCCAGCAGTTTAAGGTTGTTACTAGCGGAGCCCAATGAGCAGTTCTTC. The rearrangement uses TRBV28 and TRBJ2-1; TRBD2 matches at 8 bases. The germline V gene encodes CDR1 MDHEN and CDR2 SYDVKM. The junction had 12 bases not matched to a gene; V was cut back by 2 bases and J by 6 bases. CDR3 size: 17 residues.